Listed below are T cell receptor beta chains from one sample, sequenced in a study of T cells after yellow fever vaccination. TCRdb reprocessed the 5' RACE reads via MiXCR and lists one record per CDR3 protein. Among nearly 550,000 distinct CDR3 sequences listed, about 19% were seen once. Sample: PBMCs, taken 15 days after the yellow fever booster vaccination. The source of these receptors is a man between 25 and 39 years old who received the YFV17D yellow fever vaccine. Each CDR3 is given with its conserved first and last residue. Fields, in order: V gene, J gene, clone size, D gene, CDR3 length, CDR3 DNA, CDR3 protein. D genes are given only for firm matches. Clone size, where shown, is once, few, many, or a class for clones that have expanded.

>TRBV5-6|TRBJ2-2|few|NA|15
TGTGCCAGCAGCTTGTACCAGACGAACACCGGGGAGCTGTTTTTT
CASSLYQTNTGELFF
>TRBV5-6|TRBJ2-5|few|NA|16
TGTGCCAGCAGCCCCGGATGGACGGACCCTTGGGAGACCCAGTACTTC
CASSPGWTDPWETQYF
>TRBV9|TRBJ1-2|NA|NA|13
TGTGCCAGCAGCGTACATGGATCCTATGGCTACACCTTC
CASSVHGSYGYTF
>TRBV19|TRBJ2-7|NA|NA|15
TGTGCCAGTAGTATCACTAGCAGGGGTGCCTACGAGCAGTACTTC
CASSITSRGAYEQYF
>TRBV7-2|TRBJ2-7|few|NA|14
TGTGCCAGCAGCTTAAGTAACAGAGCCTACGAGCAGTACTTC
CASSLSNRAYEQYF
>TRBV7-2|TRBJ1-3|few|NA|15
TGTGCCAGCAGCTTATGGGTTCAGACTGGAAACACCATATATTTT
CASSLWVQTGNTIYF
>TRBV20-1|TRBJ2-3|NA|TRBD2|16
TGCAGTGCTACCAATTTCCCGGGACTACCCACAGATACGCAGTATTTT
CSATNFPGLPTDTQYF
>TRBV5-6|TRBJ2-2|NA|TRBD2|16
TGTGCCAGCAGCCTCCGGGCGGGAGTCAACACCGGGGAGCTGTTTTTT
CASSLRAGVNTGELFF
>TRBV6-5|TRBJ2-7|many|TRBD1|15
TGTGCCAGCAGTTACCGGGACAGGGGTACCTACGAGCAGTACTTC
CASSYRDRGTYEQYF
>TRBV28|TRBJ2-7|few|TRBD2|15
TGTGCCAGCAGTTTATGGGCGGGAGGGGTCCACGAGCAGTACTTC
CASSLWAGGVHEQYF
>TRBV6-1|TRBJ1-6|few|NA|16
TGTGCCAGCCGGGTGGTCCGGTTGAACTATAATTCACCCCTCCACTTT
CASRVVRLNYNSPLHF
>TRBV5-4|TRBJ2-5|few|NA|14
TGTGCCAGCAGACGACCGACTAGTGTCGTGACCCAGTACTTC
CASRRPTSVVTQYF
>TRBV5-4|TRBJ2-1|few|TRBD1|15
TGTGCCAGCAGCGAGAGACAGGGTAGCTACAATGAGCAGTTCTTC
CASSERQGSYNEQFF
>TRBV6-5|TRBJ1-3|NA|NA|18
TGTGCCAGCAGTTACTATAATACGCCCGGGGCTATGGGAAACACCATATATTTT
CASSYYNTPGAMGNTIYF
>TRBV25-1|TRBJ2-7|once|NA|14
TGTGCCAGCGGGACGACATCCAAGGCCTACGAGCAGTACTTC
CASGTTSKAYEQYF
>TRBV6-1|TRBJ2-6|NA|NA|16
TGTGCCAGCAGCAAACAGGGCTACTCTGGGGCCAACGTCCTGACTTTC
CASSKQGYSGANVLTF
>TRBV7-8|TRBJ2-2|few|TRBD2|18
TGTGCCAGCAGCTTAGCGGTTTTGGGGGAGGGGTCGTCCGGGGAGCTGTTTTTT
CASSLAVLGEGSSGELFF
>TRBV7-8|TRBJ1-2|few|TRBD1|14
TGTGCCAGCAGCGTCAACACCGCAGGGGGTGGCTACACCTTC
CASSVNTAGGGYTF
>TRBV20-1|TRBJ1-2|few|NA|13
TGCAGTGCCTCCGACGGTCGTAACTATGGCTACACCTTC
CSASDGRNYGYTF
>TRBV19|TRBJ2-3|few|NA|14
TGTGCCAGTAGTGCTCGGCGACTCACAGATACGCAGTATTTT
CASSARRLTDTQYF
>TRBV2|TRBJ2-3|NA|NA|13
TGTGCCAGCACGGCCAGAATCTGGCATGCGCAGTATTTT
CASTARIWHAQYF
>TRBV29-1|TRBJ2-7|NA|TRBD1|15
TGCAGCGTTGGGTGGGGCCGTGGGACAGGCTACGAGCAGTACTTC
CSVGWGRGTGYEQYF
>TRBV20-1|TRBJ2-7|few|TRBD1|16
TGCAGTGCTAGAGACCCCCCGGGACAGGGTTTCTACGAGCAGTACTTC
CSARDPPGQGFYEQYF
>TRBV29-1|TRBJ2-3|NA|NA|11
TGCAGCACGAGCTCCGGGGATACGCAGTATTTT
CSTSSGDTQYF
>TRBV10-3|TRBJ2-7|many|TRBD1|14
TGTGCCATCAGTAAAGGGGGCCAGTCCTACGAGCAGTACTTC
CAISKGGQSYEQYF
>TRBV7-9|TRBJ2-7|many|NA|11
TGTGCCAGCAGCTCCCTGGCCGAGCAGTACTTC
CASSSLAEQYF
>TRBV7-2|TRBJ1-5|few|NA|13
TGTGCCAGCAGCTTGAGCTACAGTCAGCCCCAGCATTTT
CASSLSYSQPQHF
>TRBV12-3/TRBV12-4|TRBJ1-5|NA|NA|13
TGTGCCAGCAGTGCCAGGGCGGAACAGCCCCAGCATTTT
CASSARAEQPQHF
>TRBV18|TRBJ1-2|once|NA|15
TGTGCCAGCTCACGGAGACAGGAGACAAACTATGGCTACACCTTC
CASSRRQETNYGYTF
>TRBV6-1|TRBJ2-7|NA|NA|14
TGTGCCAGCAGGCTACAGCTACCCTCCTACGAGCAGTACTTC
CASRLQLPSYEQYF
>TRBV7-2|TRBJ2-7|NA|NA|15
TGTGCCAGCAGCTTAGCGGCGCAAAGCTCCTACGAGCAGTACTTC
CASSLAAQSSYEQYF
>TRBV15|TRBJ2-2|NA|NA|18
TGTGCCACCAGCAGATTCACCCACAGGACTGGGAACACCGGGGAGCTGTTTTTT
CATSRFTHRTGNTGELFF
>TRBV4-2|TRBJ2-6|NA|TRBD1|18
TGTGCCAGCAGCCTCGCGGGACAGGGACTCTCTGGGGCCAACGTCCTGACTTTC
CASSLAGQGLSGANVLTF
>TRBV21-1|TRBJ2-7|few|NA|15
TGTGCCAGCAGCAAAGGGGACGAACTCTCCTACGAGCAGTACTTC
CASSKGDELSYEQYF
>TRBV29-1|TRBJ2-7|few|TRBD1|13
TGCAGCGCCACGGGACAGGAAGGTTACGAGCAGTACTTC
CSATGQEGYEQYF
>TRBV28|TRBJ2-1|few|TRBD2|17
TGTGCCAGCAGCTTAGGTTCGGGACTAGCGGGAGGAGTTGAGCAGTTCTTC
CASSLGSGLAGGVEQFF
>TRBV7-2|TRBJ2-2|many|NA|12
TGTGCCAGCAGCTTAGAGCCCGGGGAGCTGTTTTTT
CASSLEPGELFF
>TRBV6-1|TRBJ1-6|NA|TRBD1|15
TGTGCCAGCAAGCTCACCGGGACAGGGGATTCACCCCTCCACTTT
CASKLTGTGDSPLHF
>TRBV28|TRBJ2-7|few|TRBD2|18
TGTGCCAGCAGTTTACCGAGACTCAGGACTAGCGGGAGGGGCGAGCAGTACTTC
CASSLPRLRTSGRGEQYF
>TRBV29-1|TRBJ2-5|NA|NA|13
TGCAGCGTAGGGCTGGTGGGCCGGGAGACCCAGTACTTC
CSVGLVGRETQYF
>TRBV12-3/TRBV12-4|TRBJ2-2|NA|TRBD1|15
TGTGCCAGCAGTTTGTCGACAGGGGTGATCGGGGAGCTGTTTTTT
CASSLSTGVIGELFF
>TRBV5-6|TRBJ1-2|many|NA|13
TGTGCCAGCAACCCCCCGGGGCGGGGTGGCTACACCTTC
CASNPPGRGGYTF
>TRBV20-1|TRBJ2-5|few|TRBD1|15
TGCAGTGCTAGCCTCCCGGGACAGGGGGTAGAGACCCAGTACTTC
CSASLPGQGVETQYF
>TRBV10-1|TRBJ1-4|NA|NA|12
TGCGCCAGCAGCAGGCATAATGAAAAACTGTTTTTT
CASSRHNEKLFF
>TRBV12-3/TRBV12-4|TRBJ2-2|few|NA|15
TGTGCCAGCAGTCCTATAGAGTTTAACACCGGGGAGCTGTTTTTT
CASSPIEFNTGELFF
>TRBV11-2|TRBJ2-1|NA|NA|12
TGTGCCAGCAGCTTAGTTAACAATGAGCAGTTCTTC
CASSLVNNEQFF
>TRBV5-1|TRBJ2-1|few|TRBD2|15
TGCGCCAGCAGCTTGTACGGGAGGCTCGGGGATGAGCAGTTCTTC
CASSLYGRLGDEQFF
>TRBV6-1|TRBJ2-3|NA|NA|13
TGTGCCAGCACGCGGGAACTCACAGATACGCAGTATTTT
CASTRELTDTQYF
>TRBV10-3|TRBJ2-1|few|NA|13
TGTGCCATCAGGGACAGCTCCTACAATGAGCAGTTCTTC
CAIRDSSYNEQFF
>TRBV11-3|TRBJ2-2|NA|NA|13
TGTGCCAGCAGCCAACCGACGGCCGGGGAGCTGTTTTTT
CASSQPTAGELFF
>TRBV7-9|TRBJ2-4|few|TRBD1|14
TGTGCCAGCAGCTCGGACAGGGGATGGAACATTCAGTACTTC
CASSSDRGWNIQYF
>TRBV7-9|TRBJ2-3|few|TRBD2|16
TGTGCCAGCAGCTTAGAAAAAGCGGGAGCGGAAGATACGCAGTATTTT
CASSLEKAGAEDTQYF
>TRBV9|TRBJ2-1|NA|NA|15
TGTGCCAGCAGCCATGGACCGGGAGAGGGGAATGAGCAGTTCTTC
CASSHGPGEGNEQFF